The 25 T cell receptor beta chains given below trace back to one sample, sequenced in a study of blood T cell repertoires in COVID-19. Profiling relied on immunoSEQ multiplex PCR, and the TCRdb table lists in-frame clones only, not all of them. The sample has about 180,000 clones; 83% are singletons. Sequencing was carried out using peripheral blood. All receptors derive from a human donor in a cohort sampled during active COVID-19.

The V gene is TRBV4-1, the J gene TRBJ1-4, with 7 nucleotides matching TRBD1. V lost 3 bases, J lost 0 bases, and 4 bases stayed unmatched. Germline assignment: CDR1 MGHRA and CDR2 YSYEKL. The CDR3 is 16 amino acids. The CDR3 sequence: CASSQPTGATNEKLFF. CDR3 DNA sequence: TGCGCCAGCAGCCAGCCCACAGGGGCAACTAATGAAAAACTGTTTTTT.

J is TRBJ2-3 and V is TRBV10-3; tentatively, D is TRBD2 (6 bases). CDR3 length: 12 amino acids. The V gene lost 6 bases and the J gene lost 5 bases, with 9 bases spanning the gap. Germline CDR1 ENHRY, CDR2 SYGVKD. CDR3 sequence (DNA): TGTGCCATCAGCCGTAGCGGAGATACGCAGTATTTT. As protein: CAISRSGDTQYF.

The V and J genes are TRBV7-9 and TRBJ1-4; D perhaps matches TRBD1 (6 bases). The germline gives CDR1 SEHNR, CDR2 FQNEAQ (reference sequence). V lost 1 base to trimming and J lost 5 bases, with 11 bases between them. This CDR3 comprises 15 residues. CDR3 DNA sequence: TGTGCCAGCAGCTTAGTGGGACACAAGAATGAAAAACTGTTTTTT. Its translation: CASSLVGHKNEKLFF. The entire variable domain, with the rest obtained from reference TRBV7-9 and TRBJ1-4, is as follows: DTGVSQNPRHKITKRGQNVTFRCDPISEHNRLYWYRQTLGQGPEFLTYFQNEAQLEKSRLLSDRFSAERPKGSFSTLEIQRTEQGDSAMYLCASSLVGHKNEKLFFGSGTQLSVL.

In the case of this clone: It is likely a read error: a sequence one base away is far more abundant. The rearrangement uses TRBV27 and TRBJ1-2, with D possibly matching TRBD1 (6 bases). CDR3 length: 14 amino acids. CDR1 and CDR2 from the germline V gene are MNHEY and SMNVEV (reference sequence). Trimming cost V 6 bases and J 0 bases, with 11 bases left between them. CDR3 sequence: CASSPQGSNYGYTF. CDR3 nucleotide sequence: TGTGCCAGCAGCCCACAGGGTTCTAACTATGGCTACACCTTC.

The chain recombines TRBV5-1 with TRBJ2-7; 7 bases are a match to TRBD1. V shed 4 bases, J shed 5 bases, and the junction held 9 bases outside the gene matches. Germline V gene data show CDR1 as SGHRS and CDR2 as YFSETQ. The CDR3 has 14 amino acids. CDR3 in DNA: TGCGCCAGCAGCCCGACTACAGGGGACCACGAGCAGTACTTC. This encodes CASSPTTGDHEQYF.

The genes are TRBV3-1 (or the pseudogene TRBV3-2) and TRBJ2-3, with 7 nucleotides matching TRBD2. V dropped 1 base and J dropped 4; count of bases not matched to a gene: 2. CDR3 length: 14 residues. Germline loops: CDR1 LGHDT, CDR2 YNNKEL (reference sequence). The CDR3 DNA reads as TGTGCCAGCAGCCAAGGGCGGGAGTCAGATACGCAGTATTTT. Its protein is CASSQGRESDTQYF.

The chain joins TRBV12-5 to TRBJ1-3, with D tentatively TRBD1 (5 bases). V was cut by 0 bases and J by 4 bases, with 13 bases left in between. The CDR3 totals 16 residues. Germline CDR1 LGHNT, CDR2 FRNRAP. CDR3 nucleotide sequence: TGTGCTAGTGGTTTGGTAGGGGTAGGGCAAGGAAACACCATATATTTT. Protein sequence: CASGLVGVGQGNTIYF.

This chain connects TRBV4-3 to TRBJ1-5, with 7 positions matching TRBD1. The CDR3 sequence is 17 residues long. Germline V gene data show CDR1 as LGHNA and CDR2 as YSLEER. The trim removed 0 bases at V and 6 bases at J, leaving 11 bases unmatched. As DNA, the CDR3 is TGCGCCAGCAGCCAAGATTGGGGAGCAGGGGGTCTTCAGCCCCAGCATTTT. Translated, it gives CASSQDWGAGGLQPQHF.

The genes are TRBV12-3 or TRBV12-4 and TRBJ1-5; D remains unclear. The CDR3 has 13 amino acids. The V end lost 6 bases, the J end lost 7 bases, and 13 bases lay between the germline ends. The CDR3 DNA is TGTGCCAGCAGGGTCTCAAGGAGCCAGCCCCAGCATTTT. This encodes CASRVSRSQPQHF.

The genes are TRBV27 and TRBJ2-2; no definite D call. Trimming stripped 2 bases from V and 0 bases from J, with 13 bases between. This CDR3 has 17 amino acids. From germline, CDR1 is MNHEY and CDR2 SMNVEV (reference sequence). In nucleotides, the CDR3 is TGTGCCAGCAGTTTAGAGGCAGAGTGGGCGAACACCGGGGAGCTGTTTTTT. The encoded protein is CASSLEAEWANTGELFF.

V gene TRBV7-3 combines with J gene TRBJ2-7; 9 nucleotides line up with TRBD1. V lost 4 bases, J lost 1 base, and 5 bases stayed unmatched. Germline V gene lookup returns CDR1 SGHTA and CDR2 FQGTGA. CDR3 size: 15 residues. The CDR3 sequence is CASSSTGGTSYEQYF. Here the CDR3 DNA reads TGTGCCAGCAGCTCTACAGGGGGCACTTCCTACGAGCAGTACTTC.

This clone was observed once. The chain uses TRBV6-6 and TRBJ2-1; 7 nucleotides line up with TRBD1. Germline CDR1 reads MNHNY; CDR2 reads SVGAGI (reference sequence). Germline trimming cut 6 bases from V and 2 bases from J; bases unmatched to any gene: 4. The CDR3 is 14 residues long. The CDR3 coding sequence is TGTGCCAGCAGGCCCGGGACAGCCTACAATGAGCAGTTCTTC. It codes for CASRPGTAYNEQFF.

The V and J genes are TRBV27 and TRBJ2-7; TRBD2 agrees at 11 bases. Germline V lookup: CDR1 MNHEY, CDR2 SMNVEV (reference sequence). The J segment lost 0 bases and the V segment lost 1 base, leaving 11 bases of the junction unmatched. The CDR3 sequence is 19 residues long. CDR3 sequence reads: CASSLFRLAGGQNSYEQYF. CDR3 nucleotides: TGTGCCAGCAGTTTATTTCGGCTAGCGGGAGGCCAAAACTCCTACGAGCAGTACTTC.

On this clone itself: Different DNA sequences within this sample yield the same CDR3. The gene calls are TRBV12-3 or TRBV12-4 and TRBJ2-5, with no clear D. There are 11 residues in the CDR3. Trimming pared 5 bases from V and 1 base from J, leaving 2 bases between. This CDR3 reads CASSLQETQYF. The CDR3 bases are TGTGCCAGCAGTCTCCAAGAGACCCAGTACTTC.

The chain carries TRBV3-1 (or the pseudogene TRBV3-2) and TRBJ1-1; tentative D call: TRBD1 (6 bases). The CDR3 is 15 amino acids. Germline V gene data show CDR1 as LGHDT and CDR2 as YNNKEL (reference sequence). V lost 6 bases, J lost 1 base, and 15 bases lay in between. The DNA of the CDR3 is TGTGCCAGCAGAAAGGGGGGGGGAAAGAACACTGAAGCTTTCTTT. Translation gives CASRKGGGKNTEAFF.

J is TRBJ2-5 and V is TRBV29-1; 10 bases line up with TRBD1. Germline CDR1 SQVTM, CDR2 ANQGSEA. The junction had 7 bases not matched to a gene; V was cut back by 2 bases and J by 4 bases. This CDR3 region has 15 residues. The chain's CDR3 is CSVESTGGPPETQYF. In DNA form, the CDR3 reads TGCAGCGTTGAATCGACAGGGGGCCCCCCAGAGACCCAGTACTTC.

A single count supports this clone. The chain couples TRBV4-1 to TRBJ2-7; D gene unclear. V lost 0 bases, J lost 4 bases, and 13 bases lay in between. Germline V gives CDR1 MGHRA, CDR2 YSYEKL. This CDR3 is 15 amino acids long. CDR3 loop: CASSQERTVVYEQYF. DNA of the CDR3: TGCGCCAGCAGCCAAGAAAGAACAGTCGTATACGAGCAGTACTTC.

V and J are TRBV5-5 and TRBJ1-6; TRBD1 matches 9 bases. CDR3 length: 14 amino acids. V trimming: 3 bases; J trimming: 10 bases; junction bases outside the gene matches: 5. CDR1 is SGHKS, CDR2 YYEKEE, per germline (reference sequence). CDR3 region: CASSWDRASSPLHF. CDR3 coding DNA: TGTGCCAGCAGCTGGGACAGGGCTAGCTCACCCCTCCACTTT.

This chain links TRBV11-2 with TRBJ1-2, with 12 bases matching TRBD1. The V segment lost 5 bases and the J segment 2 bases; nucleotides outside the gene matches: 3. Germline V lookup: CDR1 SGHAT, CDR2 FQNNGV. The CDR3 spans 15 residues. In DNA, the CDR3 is TGTGCCAGCAGCGGCGGGACAGGGGGCAACTATGGCTACACCTTC. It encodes CASSGGTGGNYGYTF.

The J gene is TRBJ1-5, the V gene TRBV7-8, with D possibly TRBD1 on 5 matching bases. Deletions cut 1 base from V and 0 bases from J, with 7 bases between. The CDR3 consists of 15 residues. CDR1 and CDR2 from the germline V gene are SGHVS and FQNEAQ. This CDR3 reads CASSLEDSSNQPQHF. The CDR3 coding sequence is TGTGCCAGCAGCTTAGAAGACAGTAGCAATCAGCCCCAGCATTTT.

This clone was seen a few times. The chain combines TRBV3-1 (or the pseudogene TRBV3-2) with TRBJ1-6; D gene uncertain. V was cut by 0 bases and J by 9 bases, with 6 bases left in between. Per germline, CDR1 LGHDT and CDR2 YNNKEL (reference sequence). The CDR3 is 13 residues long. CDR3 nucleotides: TGTGCCAGCAGCCAAGATAGGAGTTCACCCCTCCACTTT. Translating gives CASSQDRSSPLHF.

The CDR3 reads CASSVQGGKETQYF. The CDR3 nucleotides read TGTGCCAGCTCAGTACAGGGGGGAAAGGAGACCCAGTACTTC. This chain joins TRBV18 and TRBJ2-5; 8 bases match TRBD1. The V segment lost 5 bases and the J segment 5 bases; nucleotides outside the gene matches: 7. The germline CDR1 and CDR2 sequences are KGHSH and LQKENI. This CDR3 region has 14 residues.

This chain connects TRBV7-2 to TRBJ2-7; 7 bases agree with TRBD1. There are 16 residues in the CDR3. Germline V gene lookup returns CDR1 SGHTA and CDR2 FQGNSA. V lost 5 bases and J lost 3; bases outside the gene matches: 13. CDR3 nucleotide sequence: TGTGCCAGCAGCCCCACCCCCAGGACAGGACGCTACGAGCAGTACTTC. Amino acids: CASSPTPRTGRYEQYF.

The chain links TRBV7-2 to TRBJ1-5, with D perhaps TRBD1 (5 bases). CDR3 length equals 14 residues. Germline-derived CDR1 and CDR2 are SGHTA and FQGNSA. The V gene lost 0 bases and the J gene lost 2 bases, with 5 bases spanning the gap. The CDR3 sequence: CASSLARGNQPQHF. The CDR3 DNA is TGTGCCAGCAGCTTAGCCAGGGGCAATCAGCCCCAGCATTTT.

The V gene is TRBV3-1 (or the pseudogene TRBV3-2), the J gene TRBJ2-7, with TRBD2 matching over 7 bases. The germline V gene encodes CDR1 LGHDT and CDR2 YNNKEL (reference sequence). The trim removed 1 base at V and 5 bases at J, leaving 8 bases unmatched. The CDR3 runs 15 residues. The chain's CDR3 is CASSQGGGGSNEQYF. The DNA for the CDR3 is TGTGCCAGCAGCCAAGGGGGGGGAGGGTCCAACGAGCAGTACTTC.